This T cell receptor beta chain came from a study of identical twins. The V end lost 4 bases, the J end lost 0 bases, and 17 bases lay between the germline ends. Per germline, CDR1 SGDLS and CDR2 YYNGEE. This CDR3 region has 17 residues. TCRdb re-derived calls from the 5' RACE reads in MiXCR, one entry per CDR3 protein. Counted here are a few hundred thousand distinct CDR3 sequences, over 5% occurring once; the ten biggest clones make up roughly 15%. These data were also reused for a study on T cells expressing NK-cell markers.

This chain uses TRBV9 with TRBJ2-1, with D perhaps TRBD2 (7 bases). This TCR was sampled from a woman aged 18-29 years in good health. Sequences were obtained from CD8+ T cells sorted from blood. CDR3 in DNA: TGTGCCAGCAGCAGGACGGGGGGCCCTAGCTCCTACAATGAGCAGTTCTTC. Its protein is CASSRTGGPSSYNEQFF.